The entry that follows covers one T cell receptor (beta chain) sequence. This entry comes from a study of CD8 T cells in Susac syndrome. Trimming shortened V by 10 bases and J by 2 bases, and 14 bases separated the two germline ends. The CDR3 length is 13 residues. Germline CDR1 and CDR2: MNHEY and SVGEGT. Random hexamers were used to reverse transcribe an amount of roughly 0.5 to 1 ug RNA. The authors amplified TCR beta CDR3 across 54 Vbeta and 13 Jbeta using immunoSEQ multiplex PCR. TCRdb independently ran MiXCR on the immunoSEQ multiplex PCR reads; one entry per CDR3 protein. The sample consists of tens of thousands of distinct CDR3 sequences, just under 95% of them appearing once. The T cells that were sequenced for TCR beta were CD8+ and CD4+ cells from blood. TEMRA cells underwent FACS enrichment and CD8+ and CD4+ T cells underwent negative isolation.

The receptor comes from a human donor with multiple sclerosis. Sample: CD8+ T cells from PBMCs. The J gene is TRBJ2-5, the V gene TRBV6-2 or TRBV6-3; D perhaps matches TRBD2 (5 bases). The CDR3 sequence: CATEDGVQETQYF. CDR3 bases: TGTGCCACCGAGGACGGGGTTCAAGAGACCCAGTACTTC.